Listed below are T cell receptor beta chains from one sample, sequenced in a study of T cell repertoires in cytomegalovirus infection. TCRdb reprocessed the reads with MiXCR, giving one entry per CDR3 protein. The repertoire has about 260,000 distinct CDR3 sequences, around 13% of them found once; the top ten carry 8.8%. The sample consisted of PBMCs. These receptors were collected from a human donor in good health (CMV status not recorded). Some clones in this sample may be carry-over from other donors' samples. Both conserved end residues are trimmed from each CDR3.

cdr3_aa: ASSLRTVYEQY; v_call: TRBV7-8; j_call: TRBJ2-7
cdr3_aa: SARASAGGRETQY; v_call: TRBV20-1; j_call: TRBJ2-5
cdr3_aa: ASSAGNARGEQY; v_call: TRBV10-1; j_call: TRBJ2-7
cdr3_aa: ASSLAGGGAKNIQY; v_call: TRBV7-2; j_call: TRBJ2-4
cdr3_aa: ATSEGLAGNEQY; v_call: TRBV24-1; j_call: TRBJ2-7
cdr3_aa: SARRAGTSGPYNEQF; v_call: TRBV20-1; j_call: TRBJ2-1
cdr3_aa: ASRFEKSEGPVVYEQY; v_call: TRBV14; j_call: TRBJ2-7
cdr3_aa: ASRATGPGTEAF; v_call: TRBV12-3/TRBV12-4; j_call: TRBJ1-1
cdr3_aa: ASSLGPFSSYNEQF; v_call: TRBV19; j_call: TRBJ2-1
cdr3_aa: ASSLLDRPTSNQPQH; v_call: TRBV7-8; j_call: TRBJ1-5
cdr3_aa: ASSTHQGAGGYT; v_call: TRBV7-3; j_call: TRBJ1-2
cdr3_aa: ASSFRDSRETQY; v_call: TRBV7-8; j_call: TRBJ2-5
cdr3_aa: ASSREGDPAYEQY; v_call: TRBV5-1; j_call: TRBJ2-7
cdr3_aa: ASSLAGGNEQY; v_call: TRBV13; j_call: TRBJ2-7
cdr3_aa: ASGRTGTSYNEQF; v_call: TRBV28; j_call: TRBJ2-1
cdr3_aa: SAIRNSGNTIY; v_call: TRBV29-1; j_call: TRBJ1-3
cdr3_aa: ASSQEDSDNSPLH; v_call: TRBV4-1; j_call: TRBJ1-6
cdr3_aa: ASNYLPGGPGELF; v_call: TRBV4-1; j_call: TRBJ2-2
cdr3_aa: SAPRASGGGDEQF; v_call: TRBV20-1; j_call: TRBJ2-1
cdr3_aa: ASTSGDSSNSPLH; v_call: TRBV12-3/TRBV12-4; j_call: TRBJ1-6
cdr3_aa: SAPPGAGGLTDTQY; v_call: TRBV20-1; j_call: TRBJ2-3
cdr3_aa: ASSPRDTMNTEAF; v_call: TRBV9; j_call: TRBJ1-1
cdr3_aa: ASSSNPVSYGYT; v_call: TRBV7-2; j_call: TRBJ1-2
cdr3_aa: ASTLEGARTEAF; v_call: TRBV12-3/TRBV12-4; j_call: TRBJ1-1
cdr3_aa: ASILGTGNTEAF; v_call: TRBV7-8; j_call: TRBJ1-1
cdr3_aa: ASSLSDSGQF; v_call: TRBV7-2; j_call: TRBJ2-1
cdr3_aa: ASSQTSDRGETQY; v_call: TRBV7-7; j_call: TRBJ2-5
cdr3_aa: AISESTLGAYNSPLH; v_call: TRBV10-3; j_call: TRBJ1-6
cdr3_aa: ASRRMGGEAF; v_call: TRBV27; j_call: TRBJ1-1
cdr3_aa: SAFGRTADTQY; v_call: TRBV20-1; j_call: TRBJ2-3
cdr3_aa: ASSFGPGDSPLH; v_call: TRBV7-9; j_call: TRBJ1-6
cdr3_aa: ASWDRGSYEQY; v_call: TRBV2; j_call: TRBJ2-7
cdr3_aa: ASSQDLASYEQY; v_call: TRBV4-3; j_call: TRBJ2-7
cdr3_aa: ASSPTGGTEAF; v_call: TRBV18; j_call: TRBJ1-1
cdr3_aa: ASSLPFAGQAGELF; v_call: TRBV5-6; j_call: TRBJ2-2